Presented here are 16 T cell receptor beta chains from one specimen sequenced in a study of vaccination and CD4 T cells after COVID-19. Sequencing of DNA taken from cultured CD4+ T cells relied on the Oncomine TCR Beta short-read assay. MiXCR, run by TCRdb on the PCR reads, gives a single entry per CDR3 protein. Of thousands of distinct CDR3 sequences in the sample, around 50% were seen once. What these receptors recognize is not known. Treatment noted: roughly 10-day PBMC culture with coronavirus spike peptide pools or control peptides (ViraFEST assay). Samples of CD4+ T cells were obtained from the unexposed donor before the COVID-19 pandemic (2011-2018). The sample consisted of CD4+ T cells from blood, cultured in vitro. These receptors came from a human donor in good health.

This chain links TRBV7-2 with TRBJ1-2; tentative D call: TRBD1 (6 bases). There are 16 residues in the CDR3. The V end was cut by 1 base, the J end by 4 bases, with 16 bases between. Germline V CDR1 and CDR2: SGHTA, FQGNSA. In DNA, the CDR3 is TGTGCCAGCAGCTTAGACCATACATCGGGGGCCTATGGCTACACCTTC. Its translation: CASSLDHTSGAYGYTF.

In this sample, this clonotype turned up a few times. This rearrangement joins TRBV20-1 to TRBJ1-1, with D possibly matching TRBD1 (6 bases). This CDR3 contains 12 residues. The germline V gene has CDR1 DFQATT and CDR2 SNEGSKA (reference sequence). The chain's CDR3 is CSVRDMNTEAFF. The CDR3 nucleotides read TGCAGCGTCCGGGACATGAACACTGAAGCTTTCTTT.

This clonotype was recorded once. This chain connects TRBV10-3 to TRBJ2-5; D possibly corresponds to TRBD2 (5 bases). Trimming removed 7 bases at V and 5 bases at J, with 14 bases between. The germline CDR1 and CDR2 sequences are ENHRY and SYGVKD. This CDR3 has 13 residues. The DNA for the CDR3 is TGTGCCATCAAGTCGGACTTTGAGGAGACCCAGTACTTC. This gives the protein CAIKSDFEETQYF.

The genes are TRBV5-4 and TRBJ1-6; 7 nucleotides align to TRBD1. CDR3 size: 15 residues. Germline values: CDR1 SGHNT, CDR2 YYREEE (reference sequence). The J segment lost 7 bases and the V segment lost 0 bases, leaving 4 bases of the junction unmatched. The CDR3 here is CASSLDRGLNSPLHF. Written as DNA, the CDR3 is TGTGCCAGCAGCTTGGATAGGGGGCTGAATTCACCCCTCCACTTT.

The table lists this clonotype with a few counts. CDR3 DNA: TGTGCCAGCAGCCCGTACGGAGGACAGAGGATCTATGGCTACACCTTC. As protein: CASSPYGGQRIYGYTF. V and J are TRBV7-8 and TRBJ1-2; D may be TRBD1 (6 bases). V was clipped by 5 bases and J by 4 bases, with 20 bases between them. CDR1 SGHVS and CDR2 FQNEAQ come from the germline V gene. This CDR3 spans 16 amino acids.

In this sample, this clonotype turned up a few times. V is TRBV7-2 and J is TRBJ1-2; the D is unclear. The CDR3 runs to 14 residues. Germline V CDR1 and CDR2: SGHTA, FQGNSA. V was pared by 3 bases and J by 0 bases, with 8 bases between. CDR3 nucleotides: TGTGCCAGCAGCTTGGCACCGTCTAACTATGGCTACACCTTC. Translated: CASSLAPSNYGYTF.

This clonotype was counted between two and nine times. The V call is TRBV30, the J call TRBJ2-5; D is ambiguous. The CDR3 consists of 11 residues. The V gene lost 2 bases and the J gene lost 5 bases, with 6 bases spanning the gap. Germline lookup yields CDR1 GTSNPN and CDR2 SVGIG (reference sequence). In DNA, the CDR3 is TGTGCCTGGAGTCCCCTGGAGACCCAGTACTTC. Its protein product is CAWSPLETQYF.

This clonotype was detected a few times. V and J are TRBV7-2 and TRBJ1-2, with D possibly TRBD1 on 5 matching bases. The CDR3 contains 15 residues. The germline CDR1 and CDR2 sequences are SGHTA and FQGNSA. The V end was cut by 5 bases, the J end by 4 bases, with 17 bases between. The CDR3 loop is CASSLSGGVVYGYTF. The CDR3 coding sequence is TGTGCCAGCAGCCTGTCGGGAGGGGTCGTCTATGGCTACACCTTC.

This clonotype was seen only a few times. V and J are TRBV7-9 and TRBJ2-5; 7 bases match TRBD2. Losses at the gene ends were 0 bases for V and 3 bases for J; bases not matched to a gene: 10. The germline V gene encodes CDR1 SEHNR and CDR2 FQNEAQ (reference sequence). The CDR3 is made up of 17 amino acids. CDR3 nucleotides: TGTGCCAGCAGCTTAGCGTTATCGGGAGGAGGGGAAGAGACCCAGTACTTC. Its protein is CASSLALSGGGEETQYF.

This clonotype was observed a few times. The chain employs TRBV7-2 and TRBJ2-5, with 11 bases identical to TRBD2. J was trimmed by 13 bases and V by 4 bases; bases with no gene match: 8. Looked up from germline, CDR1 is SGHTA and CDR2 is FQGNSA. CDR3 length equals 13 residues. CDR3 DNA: TGTGCCAGCAGCTCAATCCCTAGCGGGGGGTTGTACTTC. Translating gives CASSSIPSGGLYF.

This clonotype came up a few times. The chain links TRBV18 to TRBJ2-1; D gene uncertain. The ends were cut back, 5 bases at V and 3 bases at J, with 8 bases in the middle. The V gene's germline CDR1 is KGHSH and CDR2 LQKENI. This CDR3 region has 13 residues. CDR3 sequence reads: CASSEGIYNEQFF. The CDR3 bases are TGTGCCAGCTCAGAAGGTATCTACAATGAGCAGTTCTTC. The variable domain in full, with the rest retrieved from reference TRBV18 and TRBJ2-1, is NAGVMQNPRHLVRRRGQEARLRCSPMKGHSHVYWYRQLPEEGLKFMVYLQKENIIDESGMPKERFSAEFPKEGPSILRIQQVVRGDSAAYFCASSEGIYNEQFFGPGTRLTVL.

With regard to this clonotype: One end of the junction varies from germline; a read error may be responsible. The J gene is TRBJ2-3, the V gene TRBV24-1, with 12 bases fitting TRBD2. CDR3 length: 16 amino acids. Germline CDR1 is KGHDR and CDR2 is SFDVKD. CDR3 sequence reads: CATSDTSGRSTNTQYF. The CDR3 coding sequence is TGTGCCACCAGTGACACTAGCGGGAGGAGCACAAATACGCAGTATTTT.

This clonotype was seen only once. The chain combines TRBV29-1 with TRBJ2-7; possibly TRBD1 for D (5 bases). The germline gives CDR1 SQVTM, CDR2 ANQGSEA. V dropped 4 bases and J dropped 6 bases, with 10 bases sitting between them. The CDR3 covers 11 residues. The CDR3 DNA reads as TGCAGCGTTGGACTCGACAGCGAGCAGTACTTC. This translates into CSVGLDSEQYF.

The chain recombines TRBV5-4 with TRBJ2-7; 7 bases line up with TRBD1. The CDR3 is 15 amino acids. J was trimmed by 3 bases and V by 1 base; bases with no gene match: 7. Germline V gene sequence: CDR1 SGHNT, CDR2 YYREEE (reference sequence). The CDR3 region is CASSLIGGVVYEQYF. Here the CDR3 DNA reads TGTGCCAGCAGCTTGATAGGGGGCGTTGTCTACGAGCAGTACTTC.

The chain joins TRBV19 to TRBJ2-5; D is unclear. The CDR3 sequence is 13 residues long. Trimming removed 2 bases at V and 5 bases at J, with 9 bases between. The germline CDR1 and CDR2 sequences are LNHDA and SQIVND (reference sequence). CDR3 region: CASSIFLSETQYF. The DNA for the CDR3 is TGTGCCAGTAGTATATTCCTCTCGGAGACCCAGTACTTC.

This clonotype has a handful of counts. The CDR3 here is CASKVSPFAWSVEHF. The CDR3 DNA reads as TGTGCCAGCAAAGTTAGCCCCTTTGCCTGGTCTGTGGAGCATTTT. J is TRBJ1-5 and V is TRBV27; D not resolved. Germline V gives CDR1 MNHEY, CDR2 SMNVEV (reference sequence). Deletions cut 7 bases from V and 14 bases from J, with 27 bases between. The length of the CDR3 is 15 residues.